This TCR beta chain comes out of a study of shared clonotypes between healthy human individuals. Study information: CD4 naive and CD4 memory each took three plates per donor, while CD8 naive took two and CD8 memory one.

Turning to this clone: Its cognate antigen is unknown.

Study results and caveats: Shared across a few donors were roughly 5.3% of the naive CD4 clonotypes. The authors expected sequencing depth to affect clonotype sharing among donors.

The repertoire was sequenced with immunoSEQ multiplex PCR; TCRdb's copy has only in-frame clones and lacks some. The sample lists roughly 2,300,000 clones; around 93% were seen once. Sequenced material: naive CD4+ T cells from PBMCs. Subset of the sample: CD45RA+ positively selected. This receptor was obtained from a man in his late teens or twenties in good health. Some clones in this sample may be carry-over from other donors' samples.

The CDR3 region is CASREAGSYNEQFF. The CDR3 DNA reads as TGTGCCAGCCGGGAGGCGGGCTCCTACAATGAGCAGTTCTTC. This chain links TRBV6-5 with TRBJ2-1, with 7 bases that match TRBD2. The CDR3 extends over 14 amino acids. Germline CDR1 is MNHEY and CDR2 is SVGAGI. After removal of 8 bases from V and 0 bases from J, the junction contained 4 bases not matched to a gene.